This entry describes one T cell receptor (beta chain). Germline lookup yields CDR1 LGHDT and CDR2 YNNKEL (reference sequence). Between the trimmed V and J ends, which lost 1 base and 7 bases, there was a span of 17 bases. This CDR3 comprises 15 residues. Barcoded TCR alpha and TCR beta cDNA libraries with UMIs came from 5'RACE using constant-segment primers. In TCRdb, the 5' RACE reads were re-called with MiXCR into one record per CDR3 protein. The sample lists 400,000 to 450,000 distinct CDR3 sequences; approximately 18% were seen once. The data belong to a study of T-cell memory formation after mild COVID-19.

The sequence was obtained from a man between 18 and 29 years old who had mild COVID-19 (a few samples of this study predate the infection). Cell type and time point are not known. Sequenced: PBMCs or a T cell subset sorted from them (not recorded which). The genes are TRBV3-1 and TRBJ2-7; weak D call: TRBD2 (6 bases). The DNA for the CDR3 is TGTGCCAGCAGCCAAGGCCAGACTAGTACGCGGGAGCAGTACTTC. It yields the protein CASSQGQTSTREQYF.